These 3 T cell receptor beta chains came from one sample sequenced in a study of post-analysis software for immune sequencing data. Study-level results: In patients, about 5 TRBV segments were more frequent than in controls, with TRBV5-6, TRBV5-1 and TRBV20-1 among them.

Carried by the TCR beta cDNA libraries were unique molecular identifiers. Each CDR3 protein is one row after TCRdb ran MiXCR on the PCR reads. The sample shows about 460,000 distinct CDR3 sequences, roughly 46% of them seen only once. These receptors have no identified antigens. Sequencing input: blood. All receptors derive from a girl between 5 and 17 years old with multiple sclerosis.

The chain recombines TRBV5-6 with TRBJ2-1; D call uncertain. The V and J ends lost 0 bases and 13 bases respectively, with 8 bases between them. The CDR3 runs to 11 residues. Germline V gene data show CDR1 as SGHDT and CDR2 as YYEEEE. The DNA for the CDR3 is TGTGCCAGCAGCTTGGGGGGATGTCAGTTCTTC. Amino acid sequence: CASSLGGCQFF.

This chain connects TRBV4-3 to TRBJ2-2; TRBD2 agrees at 11 bases. Trimming cost V 0 bases and J 13 bases; bases outside gene matches: 10. This CDR3 contains 16 residues. The germline V gene encodes CDR1 LGHNA and CDR2 YSLEER. CDR3 nucleotides: TGCGCCAGCAGCCAAGATGCCTGGCTAGCGGGAGGTATGCTGTTTTTT. Translating it yields CASSQDAWLAGGMLFF.

CDR3 residues: CASSQVGRSGANVLTF. The DNA for the CDR3 is TGCGCCAGCAGCCAAGTGGGTCGATCTGGGGCCAACGTCCTGACTTTC. This chain uses TRBV4-1 with TRBJ2-6, with D unresolved. CDR1 MGHRA and CDR2 YSYEKL come from the germline V gene. V was pared by 1 base and J by 1 base, with 8 bases between. This CDR3 contains 16 residues.